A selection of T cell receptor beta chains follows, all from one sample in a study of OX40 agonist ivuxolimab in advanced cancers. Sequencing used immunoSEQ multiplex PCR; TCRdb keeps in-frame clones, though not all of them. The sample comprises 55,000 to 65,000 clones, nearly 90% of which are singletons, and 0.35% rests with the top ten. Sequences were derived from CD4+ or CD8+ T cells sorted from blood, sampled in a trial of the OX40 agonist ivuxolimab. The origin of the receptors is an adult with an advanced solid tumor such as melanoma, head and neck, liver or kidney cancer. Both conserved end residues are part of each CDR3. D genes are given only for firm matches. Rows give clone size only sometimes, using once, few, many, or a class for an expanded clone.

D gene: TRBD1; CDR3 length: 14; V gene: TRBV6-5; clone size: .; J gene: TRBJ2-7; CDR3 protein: CASRDRGGSYEQYF; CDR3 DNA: TGTGCCAGCAGGGACAGGGGGGGATCCTACGAGCAGTACTTC
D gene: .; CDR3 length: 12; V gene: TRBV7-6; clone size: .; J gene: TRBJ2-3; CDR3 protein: CASSRQLDTQYF; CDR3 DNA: TGTGCCAGCAGCAGACAGTTAGATACGCAGTATTTT
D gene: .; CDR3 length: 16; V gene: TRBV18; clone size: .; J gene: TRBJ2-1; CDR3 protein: CASSPPGGVWRNEQFF; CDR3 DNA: TGTGCCAGCTCACCACCAGGGGGGGTTTGGCGCAATGAGCAGTTCTTC
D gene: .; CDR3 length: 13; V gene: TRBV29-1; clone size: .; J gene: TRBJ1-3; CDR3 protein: CSVEVGSGNTIYF; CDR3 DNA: TGCAGCGTTGAAGTGGGATCGGGAAACACCATATATTTT
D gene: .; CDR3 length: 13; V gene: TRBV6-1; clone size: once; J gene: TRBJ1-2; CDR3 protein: CASSVDSVYGYTF; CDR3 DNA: TGTGCCAGCAGTGTTGACAGCGTCTATGGCTACACCTTC
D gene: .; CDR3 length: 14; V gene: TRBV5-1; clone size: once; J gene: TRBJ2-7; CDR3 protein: CASSLDQPSYEQYF; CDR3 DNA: TGCGCCAGCAGCTTGGACCAGCCCAGCTACGAGCAGTACTTC
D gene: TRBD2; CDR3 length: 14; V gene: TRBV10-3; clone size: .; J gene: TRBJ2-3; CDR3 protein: CAISLSGGTDTQYF; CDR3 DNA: TGTGCCATCAGCCTTAGCGGGGGCACAGATACGCAGTATTTT
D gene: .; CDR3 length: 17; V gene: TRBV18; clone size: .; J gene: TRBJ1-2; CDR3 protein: CASSRPRAGQTNYGYTF; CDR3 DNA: TGTGCCAGCTCACGACCCCGAGCGGGCCAGACTAACTATGGCTACACCTTC
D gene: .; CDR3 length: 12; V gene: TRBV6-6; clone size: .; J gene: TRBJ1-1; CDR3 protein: CASSYWPNEAFF; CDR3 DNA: TGTGCCAGCAGTTACTGGCCCAATGAAGCTTTCTTT
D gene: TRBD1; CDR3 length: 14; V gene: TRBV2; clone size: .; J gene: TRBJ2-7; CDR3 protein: CASYRLGTDYEQYF; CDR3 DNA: TGTGCCAGCTACAGATTGGGGACAGACTACGAGCAGTACTTC
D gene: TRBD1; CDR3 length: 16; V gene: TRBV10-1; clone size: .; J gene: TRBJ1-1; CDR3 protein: CASSPVDRGESTEAFF; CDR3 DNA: TGCGCCAGCAGTCCGGTCGACAGGGGAGAAAGCACTGAAGCTTTCTTT
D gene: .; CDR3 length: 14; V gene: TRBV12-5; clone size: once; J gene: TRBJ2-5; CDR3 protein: CASGIGGPQETQYF; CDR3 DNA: TGTGCTAGTGGCATTGGGGGGCCACAAGAGACCCAGTACTTC
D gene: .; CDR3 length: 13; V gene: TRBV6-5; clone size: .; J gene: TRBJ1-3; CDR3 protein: CASTVPGGNTIYF; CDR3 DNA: TGTGCCAGCACCGTACCAGGGGGAAACACCATATATTTT
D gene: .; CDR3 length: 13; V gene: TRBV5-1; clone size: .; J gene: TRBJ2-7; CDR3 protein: CASSKRQDYEQYF; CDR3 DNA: TGCGCCAGCAGCAAACGACAGGACTACGAGCAGTACTTC
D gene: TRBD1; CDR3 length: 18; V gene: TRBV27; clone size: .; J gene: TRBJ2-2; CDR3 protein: CASSATGTGVRSTGELFF; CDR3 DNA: TGTGCCAGCAGTGCAACCGGGACAGGGGTTCGTAGCACCGGGGAGCTGTTTTTT
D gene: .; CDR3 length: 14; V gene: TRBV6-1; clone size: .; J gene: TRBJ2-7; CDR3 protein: CASGHREGPYEQYF; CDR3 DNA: TGTGCCAGCGGACACAGGGAAGGCCCCTACGAGCAGTACTTC
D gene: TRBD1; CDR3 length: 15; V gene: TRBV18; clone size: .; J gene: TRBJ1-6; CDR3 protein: CASSGLDRGLSPLHF; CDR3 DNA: TGTGCCAGCTCAGGGCTCGACAGGGGGCTTTCACCCCTCCACTTT
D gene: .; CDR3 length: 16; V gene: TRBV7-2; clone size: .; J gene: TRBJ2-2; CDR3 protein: CASRHKVSSLSGELFF; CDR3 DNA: TGTGCCAGCAGACATAAGGTGTCTAGCCTCTCCGGGGAGCTGTTTTTT
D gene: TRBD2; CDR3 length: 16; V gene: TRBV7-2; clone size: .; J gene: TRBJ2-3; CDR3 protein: CASSLTLAGGPNTQYF; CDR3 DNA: TGTGCCAGCAGCTTAACACTAGCGGGGGGGCCGAATACGCAGTATTTT
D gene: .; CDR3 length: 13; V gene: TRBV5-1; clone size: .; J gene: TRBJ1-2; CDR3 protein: CASSFDTDYGYTF; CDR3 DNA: TGCGCCAGCAGCTTTGACACCGACTATGGCTACACCTTC
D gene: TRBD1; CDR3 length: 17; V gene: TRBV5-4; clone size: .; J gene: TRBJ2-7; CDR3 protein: CASSLAGRQGGGYEQYF; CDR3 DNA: TGTGCCAGCAGCTTGGCCGGGCGACAGGGGGGCGGTTACGAGCAGTACTTC
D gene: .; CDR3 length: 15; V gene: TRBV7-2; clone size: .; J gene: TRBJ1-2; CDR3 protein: CASSLGRGLNYGYTF; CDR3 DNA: TGTGCCAGCAGCTTAGGTCGGGGTTTGAACTATGGCTACACCTTC
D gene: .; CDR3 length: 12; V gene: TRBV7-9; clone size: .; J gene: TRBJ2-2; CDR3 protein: CASSFQAGELFF; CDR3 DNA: TGTGCCAGCAGCTTTCAGGCCGGGGAGCTGTTTTTT
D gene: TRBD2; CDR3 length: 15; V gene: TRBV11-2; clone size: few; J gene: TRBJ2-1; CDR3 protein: CASSSTSGGAGEQFF; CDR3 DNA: TGTGCCAGCAGCTCCACTAGCGGGGGGGCGGGTGAGCAGTTCTTC
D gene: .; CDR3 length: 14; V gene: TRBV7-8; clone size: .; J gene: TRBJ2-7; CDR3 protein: CASSWGRVPDEQYF; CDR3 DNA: TGTGCCAGCAGCTGGGGCCGGGTTCCCGACGAGCAGTACTTC
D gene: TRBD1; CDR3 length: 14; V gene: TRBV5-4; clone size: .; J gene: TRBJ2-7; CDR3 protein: CASSTGGRTYEQYF; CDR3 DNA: TGTGCCAGCAGCACAGGGGGGAGAACCTACGAGCAGTACTTC
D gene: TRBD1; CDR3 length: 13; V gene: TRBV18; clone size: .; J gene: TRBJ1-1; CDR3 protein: CASFRQGASEAFF; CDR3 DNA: TGTGCCAGCTTCCGACAGGGGGCGTCTGAAGCTTTCTTT
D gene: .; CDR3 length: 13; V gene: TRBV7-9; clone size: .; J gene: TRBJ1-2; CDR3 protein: CASSLLQTDGYTF; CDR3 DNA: TGTGCCAGCAGCTTATTACAGACCGACGGCTACACCTTC
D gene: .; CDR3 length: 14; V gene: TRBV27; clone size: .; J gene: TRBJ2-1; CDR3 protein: CASLRTGVYNEQFF; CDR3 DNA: TGTGCCAGCCTAAGGACTGGAGTATACAATGAGCAGTTCTTC
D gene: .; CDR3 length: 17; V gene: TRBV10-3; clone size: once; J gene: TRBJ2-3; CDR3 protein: CAISESGSPGSWDTQYF; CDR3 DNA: TGTGCCATCAGTGAGTCCGGGTCGCCAGGTTCATGGGATACGCAGTATTTT
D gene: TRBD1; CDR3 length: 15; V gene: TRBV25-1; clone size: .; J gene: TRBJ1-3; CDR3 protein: CASSDVRGSGNTIYF; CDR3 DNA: TGTGCCAGCAGTGACGTCAGGGGGTCAGGAAACACCATATATTTT
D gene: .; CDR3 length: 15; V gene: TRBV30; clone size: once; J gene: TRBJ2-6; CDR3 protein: CAWSGDLSGANVLTF; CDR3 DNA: TGTGCCTGGAGTGGGGACCTCTCTGGGGCCAACGTCCTGACTTTC
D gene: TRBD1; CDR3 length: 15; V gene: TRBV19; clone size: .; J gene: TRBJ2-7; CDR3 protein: CASSIKGQEIYEQYF; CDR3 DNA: TGTGCCAGTAGTATAAAGGGACAGGAGATTTACGAGCAGTACTTC
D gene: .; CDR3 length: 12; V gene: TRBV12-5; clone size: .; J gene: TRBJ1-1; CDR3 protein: CASGGVDTEAFF; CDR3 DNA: TGTGCTAGTGGGGGAGTAGACACTGAAGCTTTCTTT
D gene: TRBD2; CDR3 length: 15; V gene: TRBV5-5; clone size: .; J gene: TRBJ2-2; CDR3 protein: CASRKGLVGTGELFF; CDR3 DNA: TGTGCCAGCAGAAAGGGACTAGTCGGGACCGGGGAGCTGTTTTTT
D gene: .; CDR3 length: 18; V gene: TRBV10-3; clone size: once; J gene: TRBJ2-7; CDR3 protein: CAISESRVGTVSSYEQYF; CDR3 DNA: TGTGCCATCAGTGAGTCTAGGGTAGGGACCGTTAGCTCCTACGAGCAGTACTTC
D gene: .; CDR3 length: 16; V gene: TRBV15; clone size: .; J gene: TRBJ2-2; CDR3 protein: CATSRDGGSGTGELFF; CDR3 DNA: TGTGCCACCAGCAGAGACGGGGGCTCGGGCACCGGGGAGCTGTTTTTT
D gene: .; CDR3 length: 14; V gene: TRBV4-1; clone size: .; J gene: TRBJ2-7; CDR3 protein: CASSQALSSYEQYF; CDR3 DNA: TGCGCCAGCAGCCAAGCCTTGAGTTCCTACGAGCAGTACTTC
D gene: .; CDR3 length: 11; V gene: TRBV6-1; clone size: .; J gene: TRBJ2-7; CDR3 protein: CASRAAYEQYF; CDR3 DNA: TGTGCCAGCAGGGCAGCCTACGAGCAGTACTTC
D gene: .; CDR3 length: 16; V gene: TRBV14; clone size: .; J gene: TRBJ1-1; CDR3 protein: CASSQERFQLNTEAFF; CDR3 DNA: TGTGCCAGCAGCCAAGAAAGGTTTCAGTTGAACACTGAAGCTTTCTTT
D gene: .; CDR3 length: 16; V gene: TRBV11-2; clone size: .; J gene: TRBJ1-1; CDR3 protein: CASSLVMGVRITEAFF; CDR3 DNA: TGTGCCAGCAGCTTAGTTATGGGGGTACGGATCACTGAAGCTTTCTTT
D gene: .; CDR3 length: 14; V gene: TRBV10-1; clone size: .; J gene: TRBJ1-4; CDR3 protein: CASFRTDLNEKLFF; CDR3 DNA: TGCGCCAGCTTTAGGACAGACCTAAATGAAAAACTGTTTTTT
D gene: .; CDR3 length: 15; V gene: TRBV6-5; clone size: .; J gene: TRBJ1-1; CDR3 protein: CASSYSNRGYTEAFF; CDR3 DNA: TGTGCCAGCAGTTACTCGAATAGGGGATATACTGAAGCTTTCTTT
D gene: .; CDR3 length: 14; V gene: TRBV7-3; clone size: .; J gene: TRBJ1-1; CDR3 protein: CASSLQGGNTEAFF; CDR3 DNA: TGTGCCAGCAGCCTACAGGGCGGGAACACTGAAGCTTTCTTT